This TCR beta chain was identified during a study of shared clonotypes between healthy human individuals. The CDR3 spans 17 residues. Germline V gives CDR1 SSHAT, CDR2 FNYEAQ (reference sequence). Clones were read by immunoSEQ multiplex PCR, and TCRdb kept only the in-frame ones, dropping some. There are 190,000 or so clones in the sample; approximately 62% occur only once, and about 10% lies in the top ten. The receptor comes from a young man in good health. The chain recombines TRBV7-7 with TRBJ1-1; D uncertain. The sample consisted of memory CD4+ T cells sorted from blood. Described subset: CD45RA-negative fraction. The CDR3 here is CASGPNTRAGPNTEAFF. The DNA for the CDR3 is TGTGCTAGCGGTCCCAATACGCGCGCTGGCCCGAACACTGAAGCTTTCTTT.